This section outlines one T cell receptor (beta chain) sequence together with its context. Its antigen remains unknown. Each subset's genomic DNA was split evenly across several immunoSEQ plates. Sorted subsets were amplified in replicate PCRs using 200 ng DNA, roughly 30,000 T cell genomes. Original handling: Filtering differed, since immunoSEQ gave only junction sequences and no quality scores. Here immunoSEQ multiplex PCR was the method, and the copy in TCRdb shows in-frame clones only, minus some. Clonal size and the V and J genes are those of that table, whereas D and trimming came from the DNA. The table lists over 850,000 clones, about 80% of them singletons. This record comes from a study of shared clonotypes between healthy human individuals. V was shortened by 0 bases and J by 0 bases, with 10 bases between the two germline ends. From germline, CDR1 is SGDLS and CDR2 YYNGEE. The CDR3 runs 16 residues.

Overall study results and limits: Larger estimated richness was generally recorded for naive subsets relative to memory subsets.

V and J are TRBV9 and TRBJ1-3, with unresolved D. The sequence derives from a man in his late teens or twenties in good health. Some clones in this sample may be carry-over from other donors' samples. Sequenced: memory CD4+ T cells from PBMCs. Regarding subset: CD45RA-negative fraction. Here the CDR3 reads CASSVGTQVSGNTIYF. In nucleotides, the CDR3 is TGTGCCAGCAGCGTAGGGACTCAGGTCTCTGGAAACACCATATATTTT.